The 5 T cell receptor beta chains in this list originate from one sample, sequenced in a study of T cells in Graves' hyperthyroidism and ophthalmopathy. From RNA transcripts, TCR beta CDR3 regions were amplified. During a first-round RT-PCR of the TCR CDR3, the HTBI primer set was used. TCRdb redid the calling of the multiplex PCR reads with MiXCR, one entry per CDR3 protein. Of around 450,000 distinct CDR3 sequences in the sample, approximately 14% were seen once. The sequenced material came from blood. The receptors originated from a woman aged 18 to 35 with Graves' hyperthyroidism.

This clonotype was recorded many times. The V call is TRBV6-1, the J call TRBJ1-2; tentative D call: TRBD1 (5 bases). Trimming cost V 5 bases and J 4 bases, with 20 bases left between them. The CDR3 runs to 16 residues. Germline V gene lookup returns CDR1 MNHNS and CDR2 SASEGT. CDR3 DNA sequence: TGTGCCAGCAGTCCCTCCTTTGGAGGGACCGGCTATGGCTACACCTTC. It yields the protein CASSPSFGGTGYGYTF.

About this clonotype itself: The junction does not match germline at one end; this may be a read error. The chain employs TRBV4-1 and TRBJ2-7; no clear D. Germline values: CDR1 MGHRA, CDR2 YSYEKL. The CDR3 covers 15 residues. The CDR3 DNA follows: TGCGCCAGCAGCCAGCAGGAAAGCCCCTCCTACGGGCAGTACTTC. Translation: CASSQQESPSYGQYF.

A note on this clonotype: A much larger clone sits a single nucleotide away, making a read error possible. The chain employs TRBV19 and TRBJ2-7; D may match TRBD1 or TRBD2 (5 bases each). Germline CDR1 LNHDA, CDR2 SQIVND (reference sequence). This CDR3 spans 13 amino acids. The CDR3 sequence: CAGRPGTSYEQYF. CDR3 DNA sequence: TGTGCCGGTAGGCCAGGGACCTCCTACGAGCAGTACTTC.

This clonotype occurred many times. The gene calls are TRBV6-1 and TRBJ1-6, with D perhaps TRBD1 (6 bases). This CDR3 comprises 16 residues. The germline V gene encodes CDR1 MNHNS and CDR2 SASEGT. Trimming removed 3 bases from V and 4 bases from J, with 13 bases in between. CDR3 coding DNA: TGTGCCAGCAGTGAGACAGGCGTGCCTTATAATTCACCCCTCCACTTT. Protein product: CASSETGVPYNSPLHF.

This clonotype was observed a few times. V usage is TRBV20-1 and J usage is TRBJ2-1; 15 bases are a match to TRBD2. V lost 3 bases and J lost 7; bases outside the gene matches: 16. CDR1 is DFQATT, CDR2 SNEGSKA, per germline (reference sequence). The CDR3 contains 19 residues. CDR3 sequence reads: CSASVKGPGLAGGRNEQFF. The CDR3 DNA is TGCAGTGCTAGTGTGAAGGGGCCGGGACTAGCGGGAGGTAGAAATGAGCAGTTCTTC.